The clone carrying this TCR beta chain was picked up one time. No antigen is known for it. Germline CDR1 reads SGHDT; CDR2 reads YYEEEE. V shed 0 bases and J shed 2 bases, with 6 bases lying between them. The CDR3 has 15 residues. These data are taken from a study of cytomegalovirus exposure and HLA in healthy donors. Across the study: Early on, a data release was issued that held roughly 80 million unique TCRs from HLA-typed donors.

Study-wide findings and caveats: Certain sequence variants were highly shared and formed a cluster, and this cluster was likely a sequencing artifact. The investigators catalogued 150 to 200 TCR beta chains as cytomegalovirus-associated.

PCR involved 60 Vbeta and 13 Jbeta primers. Under the authors' procedure: An analysis that came later counted 77 million or so unique TCR beta chains, about 10 million shared. TCRdb keeps only in-frame clones here, not all; method: immunoSEQ multiplex PCR. Clonal size and the V and J genes are those of that table, whereas D and trimming came from the DNA. The data contain some 110,000 clones, 79% of them singletons. The receptor's source is a man aged 30-40 years in good health and CMV-seropositive. The specimen sequenced was PBMCs. The chain recombines TRBV5-6 with TRBJ2-6; possible D gene TRBD1, 5 bases. CDR3 protein: CASSLVGAGANVLTF. In DNA form, the CDR3 reads TGTGCCAGCAGCTTGGTAGGGGCTGGGGCCAACGTCCTGACTTTC.